The 18 T cell receptor beta chains below come from one sample, sequenced in a study of Ad26.COV2.S vaccination and SARS-CoV-2 variants. TCRdb's copy holds only in-frame clones and misses some; the assay was immunoSEQ multiplex PCR. This table holds roughly 100,000 clones, around 80% found once. This specimen was peripheral blood, taken after recovery from COVID-19. The source is a human donor who had recovered from COVID-19.

The CDR3 coding sequence is TGTGCCAGCAGCTCACGGGGGGACGCCGGCTCCTACGAGCAGTACTTC. It yields the protein CASSSRGDAGSYEQYF. The chain couples TRBV7-3 to TRBJ2-7; 7 positions match TRBD2. The CDR3 contains 16 residues. V trimming: 4 bases; J trimming: 0 bases; junction bases outside the gene matches: 9. The germline gives CDR1 SGHTA, CDR2 FQGTGA.

The V and J genes are TRBV25-1 and TRBJ2-3; 10 positions agree with TRBD1. This CDR3 contains 17 residues. After removal of 2 bases from V and 1 base from J, the junction contained 6 bases not matched to a gene. Germline CDR1 is MGHDK and CDR2 is SYGVNS. DNA of the CDR3: TGTGCCAGCAGTGAAGAGCTTGGGACAGGGGGCACAGATACGCAGTATTTT. Residues: CASSEELGTGGTDTQYF.

This chain links TRBV30 with TRBJ1-2, with D unresolved. Between the trimmed V and J ends, which lost 5 bases and 4 bases, there was a span of 8 bases. The CDR3 consists of 11 residues. The germline CDR1 and CDR2 sequences are GTSNPN and SVGIG (reference sequence). Written as DNA, the CDR3 is TGTGCCTGGGTGTGGGTCTATGGCTACACCTTC. Its translation: CAWVWVYGYTF.

This sequence joins TRBV5-6 and TRBJ2-2; D might be TRBD1 (6 bases). Trimming left V 4 bases short and J 4 bases short, with 17 bases between. Germline CDR1 and CDR2: SGHDT and YYEEEE. The CDR3 length is 16 residues. CDR3 loop: CASSHTTGYPTGELFF. DNA of the CDR3: TGTGCCAGCAGCCATACAACAGGGTATCCCACCGGGGAGCTGTTTTTT.

This chain joins TRBV30 and TRBJ2-1; D is uncertain. The germline V gene encodes CDR1 GTSNPN and CDR2 SVGIG (reference sequence). The CDR3 length is 16 residues. With 0 bases removed from V and 0 bases from J, the gap between germline ends came to 12 bases. Written as DNA, the CDR3 is TGTGCCTGGAGTGTAAGGGCAACCCACTCCTACAATGAGCAGTTCTTC. As protein: CAWSVRATHSYNEQFF.

V and J are TRBV11-3 and TRBJ2-5; D not resolved. Germline CDR1 is SGHNT and CDR2 is YENEEA. The CDR3 is 13 amino acids. V was pared by 5 bases and J by 1 base, with 8 bases between. The CDR3, as DNA: TGTGCCAGCAGCAAGGGATCCCAAGAGACCCAGTACTTC. It is translated as CASSKGSQETQYF.

The chain employs TRBV7-9 and TRBJ1-4; 8 nucleotides align to TRBD1. The germline gives CDR1 SEHNR, CDR2 FQNEAQ (reference sequence). This CDR3 has 14 residues. With V trimmed by 8 bases and J by 8 bases, 10 bases remained unmatched. The CDR3 nucleotides are TGTGCCAGCCAAAAACGGACAGGGTTGGAAAAACTGTTTTTT. It codes for CASQKRTGLEKLFF.

This chain links TRBV7-2 with TRBJ2-7; no definite D call. Germline CDR1 and CDR2: SGHTA and FQGNSA. V was cut by 5 bases and J by 3 bases, with 8 bases left in between. The CDR3 has 12 amino acids. The chain's CDR3 is CASSRGIYEQYF. The CDR3 region has the DNA TGTGCCAGCAGCCGAGGTATCTACGAGCAGTACTTC.

The chain employs TRBV6-5 and TRBJ1-4; D gene ambiguous. Trimming cost V 2 bases and J 4 bases, with 11 bases left between them. The CDR3 runs to 15 residues. Germline values: CDR1 MNHEY, CDR2 SVGAGI. Written as DNA, the CDR3 is TGTGCCAGCAGTTACGGTCTCCGGATTAATGAAAAACTGTTTTTT. Residues: CASSYGLRINEKLFF.

This clone came up once. The V gene is TRBV4-1, the J gene TRBJ2-1; unclear D gene. V was trimmed by 0 bases and J by 7 bases, leaving 19 bases between them. This CDR3 is 17 amino acids long. Germline CDR1 MGHRA, CDR2 YSYEKL. The CDR3 sequence is CASSQDQPLGVGNEQFF. CDR3 DNA: TGCGCCAGCAGCCAAGATCAACCCCTTGGGGTGGGAAATGAGCAGTTCTTC.

V is TRBV27 and J is TRBJ2-5, with TRBD2 matching 11 bases. The length of the CDR3 is 12 residues. CDR1 MNHEY and CDR2 SMNVEV come from the germline V gene (reference sequence). V lost 10 bases and J lost 4; bases outside the gene matches: 2. The CDR3 DNA reads TGTGCCACCGGACTAGCGGGAGAGACCCAGTACTTC. It yields the protein CATGLAGETQYF.

The rearrangement links TRBV7-3 to TRBJ2-5; D not certain. The germline V and J ends were trimmed by 5 bases and 1 base, with 8 bases remaining between them. Germline-derived CDR1 and CDR2 are SGHTA and FQGTGA. This CDR3 spans 13 amino acids. As DNA, the CDR3 is TGTGCCAGCAGCCCCGGTCCCCAAGAGACCCAGTACTTC. Its translation is CASSPGPQETQYF.

The V gene is TRBV19, the J gene TRBJ2-5; 8 bases are a match to TRBD1. Germline values: CDR1 LNHDA, CDR2 SQIVND (reference sequence). This CDR3 comprises 14 residues. V dropped 1 base and J dropped 3; count of bases not matched to a gene: 1. The CDR3 loop is CASSIADREETQYF. The CDR3 DNA sequence: TGTGCCAGTAGTATAGCGGACAGGGAAGAGACCCAGTACTTC.

About this clone: At the DNA level, this CDR3 is encoded by other sequences in the same sample as well. This sequence joins TRBV28 and TRBJ1-5; D unresolved. The CDR3 is 14 residues long. Deletions cut 1 base from V and 2 bases from J, with 6 bases between. Germline lookup yields CDR1 MDHEN and CDR2 SYDVKM. CDR3 residues: CASSLSVGNQPQHF. CDR3 nucleotides: TGTGCCAGCAGTTTATCTGTGGGCAATCAGCCCCAGCATTTT. Full variable domain (rest looked up from reference TRBV28 and TRBJ1-5): DVKVTQSSRYLVKRTGEKVFLECVQDMDHENMFWYRQDPGLGLRLIYFSYDVKMKEKGDIPEGYSVSREKKERFSLILESASTNQTSMYLCASSLSVGNQPQHFGDGTRLSIL.

The J gene is TRBJ1-1, the V gene TRBV6-5; D is undetermined. V lost 7 bases and J lost 1, with 10 bases in between. This CDR3 has 13 residues. In germline, CDR1 is MNHEY, CDR2 SVGAGI. CDR3 amino acids: CASTQTRNTEAFF. In DNA, the CDR3 is TGTGCCAGCACTCAAACACGGAACACTGAAGCTTTCTTT.

The rearrangement joins TRBV5-6 to TRBJ2-3, with D perhaps TRBD1 or TRBD2 (5 bases each). Looked up from germline, CDR1 is SGHDT and CDR2 is YYEEEE. The CDR3 totals 15 residues. With 4 bases removed from V and 2 bases from J, the gap between germline ends came to 14 bases. The CDR3 coding sequence is TGTGCCAGCAGCCCTTGGGGACCCGACACAGATACGCAGTATTTT. It encodes CASSPWGPDTDTQYF.

V is TRBV6-6 and J is TRBJ2-1; D remains ambiguous. V shed 2 bases and J shed 0 bases, with 8 bases lying between them. The CDR3 is 15 amino acids. CDR1 and CDR2 (germline): MNHNY, SVGAGI (reference sequence). CDR3 bases: TGTGCCAGCAGTTACGGCGGCAGCTCCTACAATGAGCAGTTCTTC. Protein: CASSYGGSSYNEQFF.

The chain carries TRBV7-2 and TRBJ1-2, with D possibly being TRBD1 (5 bases). CDR3 length: 15 amino acids. The ends were cut back, 1 base at V and 1 base at J, with 10 bases in the middle. The germline CDR1 and CDR2 sequences are SGHTA and FQGNSA. CDR3 coding DNA: TGTGCCAGCAGCTTAGTCGCGGGGGGTAACTATGGCTACACCTTC. Translating gives CASSLVAGGNYGYTF.